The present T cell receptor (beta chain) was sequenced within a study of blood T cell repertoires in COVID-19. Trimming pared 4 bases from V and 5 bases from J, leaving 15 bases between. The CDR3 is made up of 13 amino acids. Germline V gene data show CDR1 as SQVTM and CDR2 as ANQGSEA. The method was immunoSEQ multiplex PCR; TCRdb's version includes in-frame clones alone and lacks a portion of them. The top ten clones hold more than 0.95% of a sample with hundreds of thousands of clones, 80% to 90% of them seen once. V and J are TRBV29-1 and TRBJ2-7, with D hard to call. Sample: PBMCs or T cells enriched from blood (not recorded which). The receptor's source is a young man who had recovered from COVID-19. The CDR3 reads CSVGRSIQHEQYF. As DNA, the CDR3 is TGCAGCGTTGGTCGGTCAATCCAACACGAGCAGTACTTC.